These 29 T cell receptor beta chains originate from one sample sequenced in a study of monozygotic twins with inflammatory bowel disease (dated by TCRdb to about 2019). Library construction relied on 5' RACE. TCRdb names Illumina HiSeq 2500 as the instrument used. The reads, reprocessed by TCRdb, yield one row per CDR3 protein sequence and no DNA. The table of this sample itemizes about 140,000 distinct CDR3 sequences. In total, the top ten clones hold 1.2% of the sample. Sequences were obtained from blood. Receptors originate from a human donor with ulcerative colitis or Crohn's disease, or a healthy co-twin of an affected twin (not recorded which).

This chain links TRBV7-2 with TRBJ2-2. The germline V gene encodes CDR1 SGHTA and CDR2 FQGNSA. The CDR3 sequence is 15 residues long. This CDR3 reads CASSLVSGNTGELFF.

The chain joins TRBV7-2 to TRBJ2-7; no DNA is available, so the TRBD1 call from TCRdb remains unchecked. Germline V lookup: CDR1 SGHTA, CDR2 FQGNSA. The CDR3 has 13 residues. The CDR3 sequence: CASSSPGPYEQYF.

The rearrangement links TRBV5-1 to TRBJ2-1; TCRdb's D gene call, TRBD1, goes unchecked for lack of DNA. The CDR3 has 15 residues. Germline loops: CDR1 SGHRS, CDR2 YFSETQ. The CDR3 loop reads CASSPGQLSYNEQFF. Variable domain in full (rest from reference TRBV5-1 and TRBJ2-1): KAGVTQTPRYLIKTRGQQVTLSCSPISGHRSVSWYQQTPGQGLQFLFEYFSETQRNKGNFPGRFSGRQFSNSRSEMNVSTLELGDSALYLCASSPGQLSYNEQFFGPGTRLTVL.

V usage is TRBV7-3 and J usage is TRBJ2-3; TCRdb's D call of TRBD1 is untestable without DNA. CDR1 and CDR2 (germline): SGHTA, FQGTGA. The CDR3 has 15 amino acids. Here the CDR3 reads CASSSGATVADTQYF.

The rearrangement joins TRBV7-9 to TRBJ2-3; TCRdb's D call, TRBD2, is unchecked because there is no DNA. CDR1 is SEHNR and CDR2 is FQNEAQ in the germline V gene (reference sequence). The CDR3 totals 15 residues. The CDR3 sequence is CASSLDSGGADTQYF.

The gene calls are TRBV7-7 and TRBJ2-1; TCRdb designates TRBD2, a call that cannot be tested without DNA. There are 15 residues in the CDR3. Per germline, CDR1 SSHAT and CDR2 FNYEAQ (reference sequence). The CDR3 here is CASSPTSGSTNEQFF.

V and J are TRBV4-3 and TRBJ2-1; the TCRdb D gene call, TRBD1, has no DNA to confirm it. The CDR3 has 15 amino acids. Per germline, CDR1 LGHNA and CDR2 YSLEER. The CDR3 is CASSHAQGGSDEQFF.

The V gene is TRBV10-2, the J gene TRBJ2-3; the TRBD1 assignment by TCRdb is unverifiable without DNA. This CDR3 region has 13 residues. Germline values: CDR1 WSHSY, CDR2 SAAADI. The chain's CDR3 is CASSPETEATQYF.

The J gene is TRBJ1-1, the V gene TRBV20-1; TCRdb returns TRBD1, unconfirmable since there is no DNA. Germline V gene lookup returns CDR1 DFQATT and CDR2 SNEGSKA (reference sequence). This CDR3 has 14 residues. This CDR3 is CSARSVTGNTEAFF.

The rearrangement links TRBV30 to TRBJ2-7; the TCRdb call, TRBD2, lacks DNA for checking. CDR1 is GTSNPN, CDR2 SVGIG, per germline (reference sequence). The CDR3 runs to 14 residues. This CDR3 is CAWSGTSGIFEQYF.

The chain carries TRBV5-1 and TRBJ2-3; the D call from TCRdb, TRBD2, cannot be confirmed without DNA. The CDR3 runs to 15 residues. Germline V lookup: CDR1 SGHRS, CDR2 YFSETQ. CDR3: CASSLWLREEDTQYF.

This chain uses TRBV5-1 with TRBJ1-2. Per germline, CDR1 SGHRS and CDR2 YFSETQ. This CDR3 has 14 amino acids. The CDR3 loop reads CASSLEGSSYGYTF.

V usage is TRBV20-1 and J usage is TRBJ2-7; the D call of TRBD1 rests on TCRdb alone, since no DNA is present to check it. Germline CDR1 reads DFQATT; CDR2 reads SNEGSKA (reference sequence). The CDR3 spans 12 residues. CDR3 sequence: CSARGGTYEQYF.

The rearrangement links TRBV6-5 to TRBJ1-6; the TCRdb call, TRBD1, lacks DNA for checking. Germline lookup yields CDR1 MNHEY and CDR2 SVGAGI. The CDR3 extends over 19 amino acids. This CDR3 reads CASSYSVWGASSYNSPLHF.

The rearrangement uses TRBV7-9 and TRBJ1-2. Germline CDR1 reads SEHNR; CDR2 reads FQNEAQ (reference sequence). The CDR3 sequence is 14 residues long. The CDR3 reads CASSLDGGNYGYTF.

CDR3 protein: CASSPNLMNTEAFF. The chain combines TRBV5-5 with TRBJ1-1. The CDR3 extends over 14 amino acids. Germline V CDR1 and CDR2: SGHKS, YYEKEE (reference sequence).

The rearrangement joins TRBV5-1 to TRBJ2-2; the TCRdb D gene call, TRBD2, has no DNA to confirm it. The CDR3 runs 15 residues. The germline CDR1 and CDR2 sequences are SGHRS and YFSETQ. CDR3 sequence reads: CASSLGGSGTGELFF.

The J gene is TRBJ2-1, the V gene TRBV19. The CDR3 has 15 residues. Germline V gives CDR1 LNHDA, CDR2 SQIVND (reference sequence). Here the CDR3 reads CASSISTPFSNEQFF.

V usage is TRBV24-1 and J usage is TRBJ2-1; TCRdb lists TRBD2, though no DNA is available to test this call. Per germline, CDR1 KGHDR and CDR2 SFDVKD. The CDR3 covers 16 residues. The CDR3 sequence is CATSDSGTSLYNEQFF.

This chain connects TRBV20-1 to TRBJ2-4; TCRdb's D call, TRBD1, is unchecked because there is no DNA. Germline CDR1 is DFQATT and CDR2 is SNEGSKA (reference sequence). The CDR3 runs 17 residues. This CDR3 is CSASVDRGALAKNIQYF.

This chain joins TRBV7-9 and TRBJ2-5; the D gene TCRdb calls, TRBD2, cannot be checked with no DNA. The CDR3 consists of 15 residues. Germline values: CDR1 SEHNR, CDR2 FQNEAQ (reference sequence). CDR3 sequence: CATRGIRDFQETQYF.

Here the CDR3 reads CASSESTHEQFF. The chain uses TRBV10-1 and TRBJ2-1. Germline assignment: CDR1 WNHNN and CDR2 SYGVQD (reference sequence). The CDR3 loop spans 12 amino acids.

CDR3 residues: CASSLSPTGSYEQYF. The gene calls are TRBV28 and TRBJ2-7. This CDR3 contains 15 residues. From germline, CDR1 is MDHEN and CDR2 SYDVKM.

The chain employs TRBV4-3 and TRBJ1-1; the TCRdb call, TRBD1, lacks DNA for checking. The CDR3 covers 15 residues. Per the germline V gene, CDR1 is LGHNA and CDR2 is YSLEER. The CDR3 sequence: CASSPEVRFNTEAFF.

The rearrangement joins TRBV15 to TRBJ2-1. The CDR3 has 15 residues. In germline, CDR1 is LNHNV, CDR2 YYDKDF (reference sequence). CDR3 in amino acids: CATSRDPTNYNEQFF.

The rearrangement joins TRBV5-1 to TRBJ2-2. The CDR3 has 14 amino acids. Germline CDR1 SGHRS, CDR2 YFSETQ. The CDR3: CASSLVPDTGELFF.

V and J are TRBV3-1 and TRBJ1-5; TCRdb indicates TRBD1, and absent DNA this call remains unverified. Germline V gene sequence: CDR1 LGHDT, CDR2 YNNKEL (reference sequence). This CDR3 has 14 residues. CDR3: CASSQQGSNQPQHF.

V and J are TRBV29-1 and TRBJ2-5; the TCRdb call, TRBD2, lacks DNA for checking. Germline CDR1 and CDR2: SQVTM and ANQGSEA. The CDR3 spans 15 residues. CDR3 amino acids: CSVVPATSAQETQYF.

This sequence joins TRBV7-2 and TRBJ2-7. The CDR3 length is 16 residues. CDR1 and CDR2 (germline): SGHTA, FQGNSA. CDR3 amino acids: CASSLAWLANSYEQYF.